This TCR beta chain was recovered during a study of a mutant IDH1 vaccine in newly diagnosed glioma. Looking at the study overall: With temozolomide cycles, or 4-6 weeks after radiotherapy alone, vaccination was started. Pretreatment consisted of radiotherapy, temozolomide, or both, with most receiving both.

The study, taken as a whole, reports: Patients mounted vaccine-induced immune responses in 85% to 95% of cases.

The time point denotes: week 11, during vaccination. Doses comprised 300 ug of mutant IDH1 20-mer peptide each, plus topical imiquimod. The donor cohort comprised cases of new WHO grade 3 or 4 IDH1-mutant, ATRX-lost astrocytoma. The germline CDR1 and CDR2 sequences are SGHVS and FNYEAQ. V lost 4 bases to trimming and J lost 5 bases, with 14 bases between them. CDR3 length: 14 residues. Clones were read by immunoSEQ multiplex PCR, and TCRdb kept only the in-frame ones, dropping some. The sample yields some 23,000 clones, over 65% seen once. Comment on this clone: The antigen remains undetermined.

The sequencing here drew on PBMCs, taken from a glioma patient whose treatment included an IDH1 peptide vaccine. This sequence originates from a woman aged 18-30 years with glioma. The rearrangement uses TRBV7-6 and TRBJ2-5; D not resolved. CDR3 nucleotide sequence: TGTGCCAGCAGCTCAGGTCCCAACGAGGAGACCCAGTACTTC. Translating gives CASSSGPNEETQYF.